The clone carrying this TCR beta chain occurred many times. Its antigen is still unknown. This record comes from a study of T cells in Graves' hyperthyroidism and ophthalmopathy. Study-wide context: Peripheral blood samples were taken at initial diagnosis, prior to any treatment.

General study findings and limits: The model forecast ophthalmopathy, anticipating it by a median roughly 6 months before onset.

PBMCs were derived from more than 8 ml fresh peripheral blood. It was RNA transcripts that yielded the amplified TCR beta CDR3 regions. The primer set for the first-round RT-PCR of the TCR CDR3 was HTBI. TCRdb recomputed calls from the multiplex PCR reads with MiXCR, one row per CDR3 protein. Of 300,000 to 350,000 distinct CDR3 sequences in the sample, over 11% are singletons; the top ten hold around 23%. V was clipped by 3 bases and J by 4 bases, with 11 bases between them. This CDR3 has 13 amino acids. The germline V gene has CDR1 SGHRS and CDR2 YFSETQ. This chain joins TRBV5-1 and TRBJ2-7; possibly TRBD1 for D (6 bases). The origin of this receptor is a woman younger than 45 with Graves' hyperthyroidism. The specimen sequenced was blood. CDR3 coding DNA: TGCGCCAGCAGCTCAGGGGAGAGATACGAGCAGTACTTC. This sequence encodes CASSSGERYEQYF.